The clone carrying this T cell receptor (beta chain) has at least ten counts. No antigen is known for it. The CDR3 loop spans 17 amino acids. Germline values: CDR1 DFQATT, CDR2 SNEGSKA (reference sequence). V dropped 0 bases and J dropped 4 bases, with 18 bases sitting between them. The data were taken from a study of T cell repertoires in cytomegalovirus infection. Findings and limits, study-wide: Dominant in the ex vivo response were TCR beta clonotypes restricted by HLA-C and specific for CMV.

In TCRdb, the reads were re-called with MiXCR into one record per CDR3 protein. Of fewer than 550,000 distinct CDR3 sequences detected, about 11% appear once; the ten largest clones hold roughly 10%. The sample consisted of PBMCs. The receptor was derived from a human donor in good health (CMV status not recorded). Some clones in this sample may be carry-over from other donors' samples. The rearrangement joins TRBV20-1 to TRBJ2-2; D might be TRBD1 or TRBD2, each matching 5 bases. CDR3 protein: CSARDPLTGQGTGELFF. CDR3 DNA sequence: TGCAGTGCTAGAGATCCCCTAACGGGGCAAGGCACCGGGGAGCTGTTTTTT.